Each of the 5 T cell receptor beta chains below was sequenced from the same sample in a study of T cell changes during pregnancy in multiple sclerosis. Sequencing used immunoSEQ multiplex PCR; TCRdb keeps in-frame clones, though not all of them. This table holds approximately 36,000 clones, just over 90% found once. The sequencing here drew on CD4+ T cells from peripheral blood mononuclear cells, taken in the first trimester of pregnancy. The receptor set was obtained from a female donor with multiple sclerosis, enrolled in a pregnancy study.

CDR3 DNA sequence: TGTGCCAGCAGTTCATTGACCGGGACAGGCTACACCGGGGAGCTGTTTTTT. Protein product: CASSSLTGTGYTGELFF. The chain carries TRBV27 and TRBJ2-2; 8 nucleotides align to TRBD1. CDR3 length equals 17 residues. Germline CDR1 MNHEY, CDR2 SMNVEV (reference sequence). Trimming removed 4 bases from V and 3 bases from J; junction bases left unmatched: 10.

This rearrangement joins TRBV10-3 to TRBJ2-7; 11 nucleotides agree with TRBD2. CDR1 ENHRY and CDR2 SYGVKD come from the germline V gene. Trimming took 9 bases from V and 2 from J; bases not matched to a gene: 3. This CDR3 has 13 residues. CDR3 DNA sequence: TGTGCCATAGGGACTAGCGGAACCTACGAGCAGTACTTC. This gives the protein CAIGTSGTYEQYF.

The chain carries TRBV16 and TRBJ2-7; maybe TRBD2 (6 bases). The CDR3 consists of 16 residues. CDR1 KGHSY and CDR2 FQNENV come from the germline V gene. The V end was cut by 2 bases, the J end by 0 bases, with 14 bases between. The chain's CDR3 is CASSQLGGKSSYEQYF. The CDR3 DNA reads TGTGCCAGCAGCCAACTGGGGGGAAAAAGCTCCTACGAGCAGTACTTC.

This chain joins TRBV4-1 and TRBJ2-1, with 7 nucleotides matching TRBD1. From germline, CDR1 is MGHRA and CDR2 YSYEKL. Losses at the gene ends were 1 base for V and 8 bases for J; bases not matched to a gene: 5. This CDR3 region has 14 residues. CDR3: CASSQVPGTDEQFF. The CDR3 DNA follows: TGCGCCAGCAGCCAAGTCCCGGGGACAGATGAGCAGTTCTTC.

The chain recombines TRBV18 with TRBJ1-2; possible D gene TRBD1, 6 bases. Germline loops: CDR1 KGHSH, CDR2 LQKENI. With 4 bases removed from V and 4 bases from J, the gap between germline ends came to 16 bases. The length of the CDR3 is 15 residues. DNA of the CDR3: TGTGCCAGCTCACAAGATGCAGGGGATCCCTATGGCTACACCTTC. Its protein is CASSQDAGDPYGYTF.